This T cell receptor (beta chain) was profiled in a study of cytomegalovirus exposure and HLA in healthy donors. Germline V gene data show CDR1 as SGDLS and CDR2 as YYNGEE. The V end was cut by 0 bases, the J end by 4 bases, with 10 bases between. The CDR3 has 14 residues. The PCR used 60 Vbeta and 13 Jbeta primers. The assay was immunoSEQ multiplex PCR, and TCRdb's table has in-frame clones only and misses some. The profile shows approximately 99,000 clones, roughly 83% of them singletons. The origin of this receptor is a male donor in good health and CMV-seropositive. Sequenced sample: PBMCs. This rearrangement joins TRBV9 to TRBJ1-2; no definite D call. The CDR3 is CASSVGETGYGYTF. The CDR3 coding sequence is TGTGCCAGCAGCGTAGGCGAGACGGGCTATGGCTACACCTTC.